This note documents a single T cell receptor (beta chain) sequence. The target antigen is unknown. This sample stems from a study of T cell responses to AZD1222 COVID-19 vaccine. Method: immunoSEQ multiplex PCR; TCRdb's copy keeps in-frame clones and lacks some. Of about 150,000 clones listed, about nine tenths were seen once; the top ten hold approximately 2%. Study-wide results and caveats: A reported finding is that nearly half of spike-specific TCRs target unmutated variant regions.

V lost 0 bases to trimming and J lost 2 bases, with 6 bases between them. The CDR3 runs to 14 residues. Germline V gives CDR1 LGHNA, CDR2 YSLEER. V is TRBV4-3 and J is TRBJ2-3; D ambiguous. The receptor comes from an adult in good health. Sequenced material: peripheral blood, taken on day 0 of AZD1222 vaccination. The CDR3 bases are TGCGCCAGCAGCCAAGATCCGGCCACAGATACGCAGTATTTT. It translates to CASSQDPATDTQYF.